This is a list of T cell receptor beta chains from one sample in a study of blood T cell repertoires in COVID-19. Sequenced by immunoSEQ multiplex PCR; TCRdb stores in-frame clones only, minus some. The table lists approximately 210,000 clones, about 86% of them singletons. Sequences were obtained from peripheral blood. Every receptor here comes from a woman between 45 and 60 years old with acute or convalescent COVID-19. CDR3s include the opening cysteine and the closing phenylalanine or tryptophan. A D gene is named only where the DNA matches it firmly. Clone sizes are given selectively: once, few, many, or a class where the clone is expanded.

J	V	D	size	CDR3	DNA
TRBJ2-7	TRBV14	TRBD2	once	CASSQDPVAGVREQYF	TGTGCCAGCAGCCAAGATCCCGTAGCGGGAGTTCGCGAGCAGTACTTC
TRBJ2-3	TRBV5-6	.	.	CASSLEYRATDTQYF	TGTGCCAGCAGCTTGGAGTACAGGGCGACAGATACGCAGTATTTT
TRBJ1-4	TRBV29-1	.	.	CSAKTNEKLFF	TGCAGCGCCAAAACTAATGAAAAACTGTTTTTT
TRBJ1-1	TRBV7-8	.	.	CASSRGTYTEAFF	TGTGCCAGCAGCCGAGGGACTTACACTGAAGCTTTCTTT
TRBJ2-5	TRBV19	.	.	CASSPGSIPWETQYF	TGTGCCAGTAGTCCCGGGTCAATCCCCTGGGAGACCCAGTACTTC
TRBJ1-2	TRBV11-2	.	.	CASSPGGTYGYTF	TGTGCCAGCAGCCCGGGGGGGACCTATGGCTACACCTTC
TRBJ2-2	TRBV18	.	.	CASSPSAGVTGELFF	TGTGCCAGCTCACCGTCGGCAGGGGTCACCGGGGAGCTGTTTTTT
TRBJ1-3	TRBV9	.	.	CASSVATPSPGDSGNTIYF	TGTGCCAGCAGCGTAGCCACCCCCAGCCCCGGGGACTCTGGAAACACCATATATTTT
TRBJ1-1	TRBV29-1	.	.	CSVDRESNTEAFF	TGCAGCGTTGACAGGGAATCGAACACTGAAGCTTTCTTT
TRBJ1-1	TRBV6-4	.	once	CASTSTPGGEAFF	TGTGCCAGCACTTCCACTCCCGGCGGTGAAGCTTTCTTT
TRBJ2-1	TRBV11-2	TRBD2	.	CASSRNGGAGGNEQFF	TGTGCCAGCAGCCGAAACGGGGGGGCCGGCGGGAATGAGCAGTTCTTC
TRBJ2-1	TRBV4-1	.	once	CASSPPIAKNEQFF	TGCGCCAGCAGCCCCCCGATAGCGAAAAATGAGCAGTTCTTC
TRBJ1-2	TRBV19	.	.	CASRAGGQATNYGYTF	TGTGCCAGTAGGGCCGGGGGGCAGGCGACTAACTATGGCTACACCTTC
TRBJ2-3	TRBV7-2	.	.	CASSRTSRGASTDTQYF	TGTGCCAGCAGCAGAACAAGTCGCGGGGCGAGCACAGATACGCAGTATTTT
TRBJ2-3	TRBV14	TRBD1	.	CASSRDRRTDTQYF	TGTGCCAGCAGCCGGGACAGGCGGACAGATACGCAGTATTTT
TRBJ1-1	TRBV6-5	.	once	CASSYSKQGHTEAFF	TGTGCCAGCAGTTACTCAAAACAGGGCCACACTGAAGCTTTCTTT
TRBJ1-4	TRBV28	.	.	CASYRQQNEKLFF	TGTGCCAGTTACAGGCAGCAGAATGAAAAACTGTTTTTT
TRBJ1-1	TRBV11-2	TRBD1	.	CASRARTGANTEAFF	TGTGCCAGCAGGGCTAGGACAGGGGCGAACACTGAAGCTTTCTTT
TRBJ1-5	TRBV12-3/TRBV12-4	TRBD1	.	CASSAQGGQPQHF	TGTGCCAGCAGTGCGCAGGGGGGTCAGCCCCAGCATTTT
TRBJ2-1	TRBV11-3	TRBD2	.	CASSLTGGINEQFF	TGTGCCAGCAGCTTAACGGGAGGGATTAATGAGCAGTTCTTC
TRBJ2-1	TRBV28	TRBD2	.	CASSGAGGPSNEQFF	TGTGCCAGCAGTGGAGCGGGAGGGCCGAGCAATGAGCAGTTCTTC
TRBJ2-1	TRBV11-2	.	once	CASSHPPGGRNGEQFF	TGTGCCAGCAGCCACCCCCCAGGGGGGCGTAACGGTGAGCAGTTCTTC
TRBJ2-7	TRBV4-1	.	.	CASSLTGSSSYEQYF	TGCGCCAGCAGCCTGACCGGGTCTTCTTCCTACGAGCAGTACTTC
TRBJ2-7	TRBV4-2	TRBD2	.	CASSQANRGLAGVIEQYF	TGTGCCAGCAGCCAAGCCAACCGTGGACTAGCGGGAGTCATCGAGCAGTACTTC
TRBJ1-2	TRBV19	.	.	CASSTGWGEHGYTF	TGTGCCAGTAGTACGGGGTGGGGAGAGCACGGCTACACCTTC
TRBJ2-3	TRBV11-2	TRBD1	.	CASSQFTGVKASGDTQYF	TGTGCCAGCAGCCAATTTACAGGGGTGAAGGCGTCAGGAGATACGCAGTATTTT
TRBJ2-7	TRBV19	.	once	CASSIGGNEQYF	TGTGCCAGTAGTATAGGAGGGAACGAGCAGTACTTC
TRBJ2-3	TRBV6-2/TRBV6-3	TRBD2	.	CASSYSLAGAPDTQYF	TGTGCCAGCAGTTACTCACTAGCGGGAGCCCCAGATACGCAGTATTTT
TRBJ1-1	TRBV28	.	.	CASSLGEGAFF	TGTGCCAGCAGTTTAGGGGAGGGAGCTTTCTTT
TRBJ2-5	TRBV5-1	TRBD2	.	CASSWVGTSGKETQYF	TGCGCCAGCAGCTGGGTTGGGACTAGCGGTAAAGAGACCCAGTACTTC
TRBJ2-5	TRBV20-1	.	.	CSASWGEETQYF	TGCAGTGCTAGTTGGGGGGAAGAGACCCAGTACTTC
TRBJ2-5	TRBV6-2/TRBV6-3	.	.	CASSYSRWDTSEETQYF	TGTGCCAGCAGTTACTCGAGATGGGACACCTCTGAGGAGACCCAGTACTTC
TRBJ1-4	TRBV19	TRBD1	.	CASSPGQAATNEKLFF	TGTGCCAGTAGTCCTGGACAGGCCGCAACTAATGAAAAACTGTTTTTT
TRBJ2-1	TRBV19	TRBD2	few	CASSPRGAGGSNEQFF	TGTGCCAGTAGTCCCAGGGGGGCGGGAGGGAGCAATGAGCAGTTCTTC
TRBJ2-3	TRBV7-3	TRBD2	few	CASSLGGGRAADTQYF	TGTGCCAGCAGCTTAGGAGGTGGGAGGGCGGCAGATACGCAGTATTTT
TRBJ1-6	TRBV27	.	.	CASRGITNNSPLHF	TGTGCCAGCAGGGGCATCACAAATAATTCACCCCTCCACTTT
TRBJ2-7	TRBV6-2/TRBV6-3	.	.	CASSYVAGSSYEQYF	TGTGCCAGCAGTTACGTCGCAGGAAGTAGCTACGAGCAGTACTTC